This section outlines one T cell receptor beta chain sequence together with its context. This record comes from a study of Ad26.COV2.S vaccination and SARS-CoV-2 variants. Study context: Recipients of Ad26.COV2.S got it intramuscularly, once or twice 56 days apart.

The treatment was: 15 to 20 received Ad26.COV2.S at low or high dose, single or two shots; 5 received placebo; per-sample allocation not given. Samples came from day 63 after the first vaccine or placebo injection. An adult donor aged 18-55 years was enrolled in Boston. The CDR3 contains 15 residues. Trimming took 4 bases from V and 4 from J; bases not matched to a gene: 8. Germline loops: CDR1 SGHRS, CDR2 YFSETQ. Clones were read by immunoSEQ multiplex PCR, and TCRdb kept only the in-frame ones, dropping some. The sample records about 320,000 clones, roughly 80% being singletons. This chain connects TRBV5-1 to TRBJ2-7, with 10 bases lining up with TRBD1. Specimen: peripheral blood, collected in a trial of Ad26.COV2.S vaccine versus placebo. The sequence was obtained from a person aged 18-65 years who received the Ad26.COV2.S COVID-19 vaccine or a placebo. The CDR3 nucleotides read TGCGCCAGCAGCCCCTTCGGACAGGGGGGGTACGAGCAGTACTTC. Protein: CASSPFGQGGYEQYF.